Listed here is a single TCR beta chain. Its cognate antigen has yet to be identified. Base qualities were left out, and no much larger clone turns up one base away. The CDR3 regions of human TCRbeta chains were subjected to immunosequencing. Processing in the source paper ran as follows. Repertoire TCRs were checked for matches against a reference library of SARS-CoV-2-specific TCRs that had been generated using the MIRA antigen-specificity platform. Breadth was defined as the fraction of unique TCRs that were SARS-CoV-2-associated, and depth was defined as the fraction of total T cells that were SARS-CoV-2-associated. Using the MIRA data, each spike-specific TCR was assigned both to the spike region to which the TCR was reactive and to a CD4 or CD8 class. Log10-transformed breadth and depth values were compared by one-way ANOVA with Sidak's multiple comparisons tests. This is the immuneACCESS table as TCRdb keeps it, with only in-frame sequences that have V and J called. A part of the clones is gone; compared with another copy, unresolved V genes explain less than half, and the rest is unexplained. That table supplies the V and J calls and clone size; D and trimming were determined from the DNA. This sample comprises about 130,000 clones, 89% of them detected only once. The ten largest make up roughly a tenth of the sample.

This record comes from a study of T cell responses to AZD1222 COVID-19 vaccine (dated by TCRdb to 2020 to 2022). Some background on the complete study: A total of over 230 trial participants underwent TCR sequencing, of whom roughly 210 had received two doses of AZD1222 and around 26 had received two doses of the MenACWY control vaccine. Trial participants were enrolled into age subgroups of 18-55, 56-69 and 70-plus years, which contained about 150, 27 and 61 TCR-sequenced participants, respectively. Points the paper makes about the study in general: The 56-69-year group was small, and its depth increase did not reach significance, likely because of low power. Reportedly, close to half of the unique spike-specific TCRs recognized epitopes lying outside the regions that are mutated in the B.1.351 and B.1.1.7 variants. Because no day 14 peak-response samples were available, the repertoires could be characterized only after the peak T cell response. Conclusions about previously exposed vaccinees are limited, since just five or six AZD1222 recipients were seropositive for SARS-CoV-2 at baseline. Most participants were white British and females outnumbered males, and the authors suggested that clonal diversity may have been underestimated. The vaccine-associated CD4 TCRs covered the entire spike protein, and the dominant responses fell in regions 160-218 and 743-854. A significant rise in spike-specific TCR breadth and depth was observed after two AZD1222 doses relative to day 0 and relative to MenACWY recipients.

The intended sense of this specimen's time point label: about 28 days (+/-7) after the second vaccine dose. AZD1222 recipients whose second dose came at about 4 weeks and those whose second dose came at about 12 weeks were combined into one group, since spike-specific TCR depth and breadth did not differ between the two schedules. The vaccinee samples were drawn from two UK trials, COV001 and COV002, one of which was a single-blind randomized controlled phase 2/3 trial testing AZD1222 (ChAdOx1 nCoV-19) in healthy adults. For TCRbeta chain sequencing, PBMC samples were collected from trial participants at day 0 and at day 28 after the second dose. The CDR3 sequence holds 15 residues, the cysteine and phenylalanine included. Of all the DNA, just the CDR3 is kept, 45 bases in frame from base 1. Trimming removed 5 bases from V and 4 bases from J; the gene matches leave 8 bases unexplained. CDR1 and CDR2 are read off the germline V gene (reference sequence) as LNHDA and SQIVND.

The rearranged segments are TRBV19 and TRBJ2-7; TRBD2 matches 10 bases in the middle. This clonotype originated in an adult who received the AZD1222 COVID-19 vaccine. The sample in question was peripheral blood, obtained 28 days after the second AZD1222 dose. The CDR3 here reads CASSVGGTSVYEQYF. At the DNA level, the sequence is TGTGCCAGTAGTGTAGGGGGGACTAGCGTGTACGAGCAGTACTTC.